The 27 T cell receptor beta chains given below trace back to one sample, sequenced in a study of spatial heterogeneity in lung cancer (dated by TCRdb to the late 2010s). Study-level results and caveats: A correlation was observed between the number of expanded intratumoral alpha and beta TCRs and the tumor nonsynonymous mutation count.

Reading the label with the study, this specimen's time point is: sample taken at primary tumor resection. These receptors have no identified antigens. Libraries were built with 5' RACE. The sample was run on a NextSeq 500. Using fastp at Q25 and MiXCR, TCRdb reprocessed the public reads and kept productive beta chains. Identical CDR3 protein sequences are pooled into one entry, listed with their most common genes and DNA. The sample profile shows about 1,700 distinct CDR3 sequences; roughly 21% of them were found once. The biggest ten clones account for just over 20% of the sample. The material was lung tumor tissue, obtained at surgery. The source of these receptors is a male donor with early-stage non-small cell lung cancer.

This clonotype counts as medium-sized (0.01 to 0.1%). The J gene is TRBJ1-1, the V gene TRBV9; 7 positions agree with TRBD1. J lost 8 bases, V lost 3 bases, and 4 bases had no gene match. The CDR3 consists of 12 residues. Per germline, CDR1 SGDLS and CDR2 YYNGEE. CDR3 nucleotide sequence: TGTGCCAGCAGCGCTATGACAGGGGAAGCTTTCTTT. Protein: CASSAMTGEAFF.

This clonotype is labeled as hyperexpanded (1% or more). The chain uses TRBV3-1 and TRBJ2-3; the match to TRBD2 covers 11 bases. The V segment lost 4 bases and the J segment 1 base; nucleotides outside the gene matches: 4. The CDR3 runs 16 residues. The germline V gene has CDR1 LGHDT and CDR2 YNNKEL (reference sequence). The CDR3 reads CASSPLAGGGTDTQYF. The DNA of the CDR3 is TGTGCCAGCAGCCCTCTAGCGGGGGGCGGCACAGATACGCAGTATTTT.

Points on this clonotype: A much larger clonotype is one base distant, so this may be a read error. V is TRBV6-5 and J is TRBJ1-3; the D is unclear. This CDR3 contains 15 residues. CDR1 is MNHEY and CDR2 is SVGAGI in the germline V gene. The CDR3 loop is CASTPGPLSRNTIYF. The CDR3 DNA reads TGTGCCAGCACCCCTGGGCCCCTCTCTAGAAACACCATATATTTT.

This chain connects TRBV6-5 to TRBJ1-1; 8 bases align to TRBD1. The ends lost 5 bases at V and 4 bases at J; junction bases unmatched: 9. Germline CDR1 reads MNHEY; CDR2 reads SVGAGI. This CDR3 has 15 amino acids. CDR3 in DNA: TGTGCCAGCAGTCTCCGGACAGGGAGAGGCACTGAAGCTTTCTTT. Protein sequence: CASSLRTGRGTEAFF.

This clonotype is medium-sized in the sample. This CDR3 is CSAADRDNQPQHF. CDR3 in DNA: TGCAGTGCCGCGGACAGGGACAATCAGCCCCAGCATTTT. The V and J genes are TRBV20-1 and TRBJ1-5; 8 nucleotides align to TRBD1. Germline V gene lookup returns CDR1 DFQATT and CDR2 SNEGSKA (reference sequence). The CDR3 has 13 amino acids. V lost 6 bases, J lost 3 bases, and 4 bases stayed unmatched.

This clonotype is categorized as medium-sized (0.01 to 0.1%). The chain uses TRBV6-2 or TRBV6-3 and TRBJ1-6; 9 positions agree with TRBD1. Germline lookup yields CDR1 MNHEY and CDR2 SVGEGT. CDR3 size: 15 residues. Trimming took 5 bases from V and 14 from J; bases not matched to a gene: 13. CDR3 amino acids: CASSTTGTGIWSLHF. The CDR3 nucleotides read TGTGCCAGCAGTACCACCGGGACAGGGATTTGGTCCCTCCACTTT.

The CDR3: CATRPTGATEAFF. As DNA, the CDR3 is TGTGCCACCAGACCGACAGGGGCCACTGAAGCTTTCTTT. This rearrangement joins TRBV24-1 to TRBJ1-1; TRBD1 matches 8 bases. This CDR3 has 13 amino acids. The V segment lost 7 bases and the J segment 4 bases; nucleotides outside the gene matches: 4. In germline, CDR1 is KGHDR, CDR2 SFDVKD.

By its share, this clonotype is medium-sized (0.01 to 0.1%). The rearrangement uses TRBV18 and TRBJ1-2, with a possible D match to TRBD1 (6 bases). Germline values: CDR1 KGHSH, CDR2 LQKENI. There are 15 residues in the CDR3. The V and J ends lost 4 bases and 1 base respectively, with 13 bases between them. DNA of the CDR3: TGTGCCAGCTCACACGCAGGGGCGAGTAACTATGGCTACACCTTC. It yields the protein CASSHAGASNYGYTF.

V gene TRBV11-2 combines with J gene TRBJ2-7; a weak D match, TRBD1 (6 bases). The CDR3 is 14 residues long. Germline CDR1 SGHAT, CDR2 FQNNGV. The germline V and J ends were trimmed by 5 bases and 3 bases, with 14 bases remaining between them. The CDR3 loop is CASSRDTWNYEQYF. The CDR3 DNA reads TGTGCCAGCAGCCGGGACACTTGGAACTACGAGCAGTACTTC.

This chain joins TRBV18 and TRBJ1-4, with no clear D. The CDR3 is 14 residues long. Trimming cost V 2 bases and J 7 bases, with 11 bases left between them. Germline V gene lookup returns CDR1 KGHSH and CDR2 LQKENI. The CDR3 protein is CASSPLGSSEKLFF. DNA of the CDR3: TGTGCCAGCTCACCATTAGGATCGAGTGAAAAACTGTTTTTT. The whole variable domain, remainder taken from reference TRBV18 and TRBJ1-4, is NAGVMQNPRHLVRRRGQEARLRCSPMKGHSHVYWYRQLPEEGLKFMVYLQKENIIDESGMPKERFSAEFPKEGPSILRIQQVVRGDSAAYFCASSPLGSSEKLFFGSGTQLSVL.

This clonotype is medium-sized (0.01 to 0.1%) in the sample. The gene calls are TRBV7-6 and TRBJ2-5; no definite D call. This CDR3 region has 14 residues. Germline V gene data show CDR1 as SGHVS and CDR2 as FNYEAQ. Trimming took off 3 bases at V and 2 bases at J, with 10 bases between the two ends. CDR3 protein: CASSFRAAQETQYF. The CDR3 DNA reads TGTGCCAGCAGCTTCCGGGCCGCTCAAGAGACCCAGTACTTC.

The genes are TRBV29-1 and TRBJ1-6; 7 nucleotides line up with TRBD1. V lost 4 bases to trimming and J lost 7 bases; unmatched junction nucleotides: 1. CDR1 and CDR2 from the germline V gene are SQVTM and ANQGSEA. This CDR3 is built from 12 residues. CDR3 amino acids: CSVGQGNSPLHF. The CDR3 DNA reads TGCAGCGTTGGACAGGGAAATTCACCCCTCCACTTT.

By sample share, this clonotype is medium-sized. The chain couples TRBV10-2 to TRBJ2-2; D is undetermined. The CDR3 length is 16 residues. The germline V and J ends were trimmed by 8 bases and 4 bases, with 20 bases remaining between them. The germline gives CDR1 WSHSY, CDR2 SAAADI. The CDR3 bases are TGCGCCAGCGGTAAAGCAGGTTCCTTTGGCACCGGGGAGCTGTTTTTT. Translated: CASGKAGSFGTGELFF.

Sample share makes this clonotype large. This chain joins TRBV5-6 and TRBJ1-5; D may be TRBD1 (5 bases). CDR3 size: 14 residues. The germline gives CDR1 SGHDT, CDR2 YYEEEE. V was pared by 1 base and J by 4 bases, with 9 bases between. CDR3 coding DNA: TGTGCCAGCAGCTTGTACGGGGGGAATCAGCCCCAGCATTTT. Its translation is CASSLYGGNQPQHF. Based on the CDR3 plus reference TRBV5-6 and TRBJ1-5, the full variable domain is DAGVTQSPTHLIKTRGQQVTLRCSPKSGHDTVSWYQQALGQGPQFIFQYYEEEERQRGNFPDRFSGHQFPNYSSELNVNALLLGDSALYLCASSLYGGNQPQHFGDGTRLSIL.

The CDR3 is CASGLSGEPTDTQYF. The CDR3 bases are TGCGCCAGCGGGTTATCCGGGGAGCCCACAGATACGCAGTATTTT. This chain joins TRBV5-1 and TRBJ2-3, with D perhaps matching TRBD2 (5 bases). This CDR3 comprises 15 residues. CDR1 is SGHRS, CDR2 YFSETQ, per germline. V was clipped by 7 bases and J by 2 bases, with 17 bases between them.

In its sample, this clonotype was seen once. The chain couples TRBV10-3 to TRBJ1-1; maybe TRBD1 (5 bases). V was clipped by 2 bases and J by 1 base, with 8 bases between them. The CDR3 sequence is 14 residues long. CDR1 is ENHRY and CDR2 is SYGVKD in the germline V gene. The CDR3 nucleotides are TGTGCCATCAGTGAGAGGGGTTCGAACACTGAAGCTTTCTTT. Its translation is CAISERGSNTEAFF.

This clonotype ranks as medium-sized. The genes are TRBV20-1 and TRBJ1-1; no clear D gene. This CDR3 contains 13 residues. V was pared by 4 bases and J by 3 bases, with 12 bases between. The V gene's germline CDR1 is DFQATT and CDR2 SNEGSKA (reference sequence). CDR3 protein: CSAIARTDTEAFF. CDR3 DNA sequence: TGCAGTGCTATTGCCAGGACCGACACTGAAGCTTTCTTT.

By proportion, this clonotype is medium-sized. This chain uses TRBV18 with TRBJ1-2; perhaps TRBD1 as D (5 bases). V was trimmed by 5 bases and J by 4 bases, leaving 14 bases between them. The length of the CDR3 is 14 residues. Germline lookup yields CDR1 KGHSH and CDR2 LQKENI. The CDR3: CASSSQGGRYGYTF. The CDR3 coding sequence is TGTGCCAGCTCATCCCAGGGTGGCCGCTATGGCTACACCTTC. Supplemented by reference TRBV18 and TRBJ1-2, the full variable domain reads NAGVMQNPRHLVRRRGQEARLRCSPMKGHSHVYWYRQLPEEGLKFMVYLQKENIIDESGMPKERFSAEFPKEGPSILRIQQVVRGDSAAYFCASSSQGGRYGYTFGSGTRLTVV.

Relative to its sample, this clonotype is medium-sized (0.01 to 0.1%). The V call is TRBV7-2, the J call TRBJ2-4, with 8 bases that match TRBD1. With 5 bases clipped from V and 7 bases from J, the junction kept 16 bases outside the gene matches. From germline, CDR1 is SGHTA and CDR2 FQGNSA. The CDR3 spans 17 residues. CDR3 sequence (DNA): TGTGCCAGCAGCGCCACACCTTCAGGGGGCGCAAAGAACATTCAGTACTTC. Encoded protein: CASSATPSGGAKNIQYF.

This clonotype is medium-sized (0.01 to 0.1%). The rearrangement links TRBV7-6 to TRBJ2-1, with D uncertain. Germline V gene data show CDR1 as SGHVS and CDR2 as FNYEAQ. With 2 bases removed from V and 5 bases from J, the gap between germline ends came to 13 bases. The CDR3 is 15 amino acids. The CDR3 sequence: CASSLFAGINNEQFF. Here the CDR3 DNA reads TGTGCCAGCAGCTTATTCGCTGGAATTAACAATGAGCAGTTCTTC.

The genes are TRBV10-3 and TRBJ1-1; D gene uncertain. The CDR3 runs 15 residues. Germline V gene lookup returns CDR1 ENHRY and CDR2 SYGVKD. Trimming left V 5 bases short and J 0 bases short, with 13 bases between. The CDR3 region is CAISPLGPMNTEAFF. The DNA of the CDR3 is TGTGCCATCAGTCCTTTGGGCCCCATGAACACTGAAGCTTTCTTT.

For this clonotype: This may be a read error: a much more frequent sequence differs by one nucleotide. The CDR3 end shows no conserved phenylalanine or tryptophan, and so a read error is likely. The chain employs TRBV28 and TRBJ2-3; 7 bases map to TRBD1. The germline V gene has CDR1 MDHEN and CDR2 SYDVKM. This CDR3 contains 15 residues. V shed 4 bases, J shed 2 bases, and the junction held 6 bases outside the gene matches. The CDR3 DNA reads TGTGCCAGCAGTTCCCTGACAGGGTTCACAGATACGCAGTATTTA. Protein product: CASSSLTGFTDTQYL.

The CDR3 nucleotides are TGTGCCAGCAGACTTGGACAGGGAGGATTCGACACTGAAGCTTTCTTT. Translation: CASRLGQGGFDTEAFF. This rearrangement joins TRBV6-6 to TRBJ1-1; 8 positions match TRBD1. V was pared by 6 bases and J by 3 bases, with 12 bases of the junction left unmatched. CDR3 size: 16 residues. Germline CDR1 reads MNHNY; CDR2 reads SVGAGI (reference sequence).

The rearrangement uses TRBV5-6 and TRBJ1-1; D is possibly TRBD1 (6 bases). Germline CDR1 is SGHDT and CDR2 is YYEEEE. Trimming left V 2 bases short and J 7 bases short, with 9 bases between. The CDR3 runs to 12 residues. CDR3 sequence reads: CASSFIQGEAFF. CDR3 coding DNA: TGTGCCAGCAGCTTTATACAGGGTGAAGCTTTCTTT.

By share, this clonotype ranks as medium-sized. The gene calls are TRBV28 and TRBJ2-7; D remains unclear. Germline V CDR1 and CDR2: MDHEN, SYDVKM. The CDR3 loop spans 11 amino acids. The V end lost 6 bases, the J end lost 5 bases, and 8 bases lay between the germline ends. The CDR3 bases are TGTGCCAGCAGCCTAGAAAACGAGCAGTACTTC. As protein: CASSLENEQYF.

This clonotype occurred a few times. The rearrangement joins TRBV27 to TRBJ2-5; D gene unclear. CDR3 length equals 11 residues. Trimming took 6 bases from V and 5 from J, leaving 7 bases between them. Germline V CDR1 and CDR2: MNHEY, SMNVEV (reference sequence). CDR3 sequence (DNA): TGTGCCAGCAGAGTGGCGGAGACCCAGTACTTC. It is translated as CASRVAETQYF.

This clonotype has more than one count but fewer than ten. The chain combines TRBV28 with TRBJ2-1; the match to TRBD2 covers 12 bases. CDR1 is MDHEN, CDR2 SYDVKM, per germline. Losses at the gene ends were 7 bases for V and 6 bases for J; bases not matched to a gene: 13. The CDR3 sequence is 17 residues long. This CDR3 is CASTQLAGGPGFNEQFF. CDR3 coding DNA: TGTGCCAGCACCCAACTAGCGGGGGGTCCGGGATTCAATGAGCAGTTCTTC.